This T cell receptor beta chain was identified during a study of blood T cells in healthy people across ages. Findings and caveats of the study: Naive CD4+ cell counts and diversity both ran higher in long-lived than in aged donors.

Germline CDR1 MNHNY, CDR2 SVGAGI (reference sequence). The CDR3 runs 14 residues. The second PCR ran about 6 to 11 cycles with a sample-barcoded 5' primer and J-beta primers. All samples gave at least 3 million CDR3-containing paired-end reads. TCRdb recomputed calls from the 5' RACE reads with MiXCR, one row per CDR3 protein. This table holds hundreds of thousands of distinct CDR3 sequences, 52% found once. Healthy Caucasians from Russia aged about 6 to 90 served as donors. For every donor, a draw yielded roughly 10 milliliters of peripheral blood. A remark on this clonotype: Antigen unknown.

The chain employs TRBV6-6 and TRBJ2-7; no definite D call. The assigned J gene may be wrong: the sequence end matches TRBJ2-5 better. Sequenced input: blood. The clonotype originates from a woman of 80 years or more in good health. Here the CDR3 DNA reads TGTGCCAGCAGTTACTCGCGGTTGCAAGAGACCCAGTACTTC. Its translation is CASSYSRLQETQYF.